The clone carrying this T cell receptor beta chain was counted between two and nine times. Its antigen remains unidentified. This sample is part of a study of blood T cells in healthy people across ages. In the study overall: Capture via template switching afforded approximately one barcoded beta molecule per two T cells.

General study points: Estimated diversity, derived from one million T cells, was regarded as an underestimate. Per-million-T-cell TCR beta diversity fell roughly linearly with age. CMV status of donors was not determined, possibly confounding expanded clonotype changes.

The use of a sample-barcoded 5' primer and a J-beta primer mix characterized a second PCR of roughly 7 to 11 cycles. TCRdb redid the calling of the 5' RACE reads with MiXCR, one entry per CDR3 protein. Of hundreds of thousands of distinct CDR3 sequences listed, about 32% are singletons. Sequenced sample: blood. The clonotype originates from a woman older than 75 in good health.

Here the CDR3 reads CASRQEGALQETQYF. CDR3 DNA sequence: TGTGCCAGCAGGCAGGAGGGGGCCCTTCAAGAGACCCAGTACTTC. This sequence joins TRBV12-3 or TRBV12-4 and TRBJ2-5, with a tentative D call TRBD1 (7 bases). V lost 6 bases and J 2 bases, leaving 16 bases between the germline ends. The CDR3 covers 15 residues.